Described below is a single TCR beta chain sequence and its context. This sample is part of a study of blood T cell repertoires in COVID-19. Across the whole study: Nucleic acid was either cDNA or gDNA, and it came from T cells, B-cell-depleted T cells, or PBMCs.

Profiled with immunoSEQ multiplex PCR; TCRdb holds only in-frame clones, not every one. The sample has 120,000 or so clones; about 80% are singletons. V was pared by 4 bases and J by 5 bases, with 10 bases of the junction left unmatched. Germline V lookup: CDR1 SGHNT, CDR2 YYREEE (reference sequence). The CDR3 has 15 residues. The rearrangement joins TRBV5-4 to TRBJ2-7; 9 nucleotides agree with TRBD2. The source of this sequence is a woman aged 45 to 65 with acute or convalescent COVID-19. The sequencing sample was made of peripheral blood. In DNA form, the CDR3 reads TGTGCCAGCAGCCCGACGCGGGGGGGGGCCAACGAGCAGTACTTC. This codes for CASSPTRGGANEQYF.